Listed here is a single TCR beta chain. Antigen: not known. The data stem from a study of human T cells and chemical hapten exposure. Findings of the study overall: Versus controls, expanded TCRs had significantly more large CDR3 similarity clusters.

In the authors' workflow: With a range of about 23,224 to 700,000, the median per sample was 95,638 TCRs. Each CDR3 protein is one row after TCRdb ran MiXCR on the RACE reads. These V and J calls derive from TCRdb rather than the authors' analysis. This table holds some 190,000 distinct CDR3 sequences, 20% to 25% found once. Time point described: patch test 1, 2 weeks after DPC sensitization. Sample treatment: therapeutic diphenylcyclopropenone sensitization with weekly scalp DPC. V dropped 3 bases and J dropped 1 base, with 9 bases sitting between them. CDR3 length: 13 amino acids. CDR1 and CDR2 from the germline V gene are DFQATT and SNEGSKA (reference sequence).

This TCR came from a woman between 45 and 65 years old with alopecia areata. Some clones in this sample may be carry-over from other donors' samples. Material: whole blood, obtained in connection with sensitization to the hapten diphenylcyclopropenone (DPC). The chain is built from TRBV20-1 and TRBJ1-1; D uncertain. The CDR3 here is CSARPGANTEAFF. As DNA, the CDR3 is TGCAGTGCTAGGCCCGGAGCGAACACTGAAGCTTTCTTT.